This T cell receptor beta chain is from a study of T cell responses to AZD1222 COVID-19 vaccine. Regarding the study as a whole: Repertoire collection took place solely once the T cell response had peaked. Clonal diversity was possibly underestimated, and white British individuals and females predominated among donors.

Libraries were prepared by immunoSEQ multiplex PCR; TCRdb keeps only in-frame clonotypes and omits some of them. The table has about 140,000 clones, approximately 90% seen once. Whether given at about 4 or about 12 weeks, second doses were pooled. The CDR3 totals 15 residues. The germline V gene encodes CDR1 MNHEY and CDR2 SVGAGI. The ends were cut back, 0 bases at V and 2 bases at J, with 5 bases in the middle. Only one count was recorded for this clone. The antigen remains unidentified. The source material was peripheral blood, sampled 28 days after the second AZD1222 dose. The TCR sequence derives from an adult who received the AZD1222 COVID-19 vaccine. The chain uses TRBV6-5 and TRBJ2-6; D unresolved. CDR3 bases: TGTGCCAGCAGTTACTCGGGGACTGGGGCCAACGTCCTGACTTTC. The encoded protein is CASSYSGTGANVLTF.